The present T cell receptor (beta chain) was sequenced within a study of blood T cell repertoires in COVID-19. Data came from immunoSEQ multiplex PCR; TCRdb stores just in-frame clones and leaves some out. The profile shows over 250,000 clones, 89% of them singletons. The trim removed 0 bases at V and 5 bases at J, leaving 4 bases unmatched. The CDR3 extends over 15 amino acids. Germline V CDR1 and CDR2: GTSNPN, SVGIG (reference sequence). The chain links TRBV30 to TRBJ1-6, with TRBD1 matching 7 bases. The source material was peripheral blood. The TCR originated in a man between 45 and 60 years old with acute or convalescent COVID-19. CDR3 region: CAWSVYGTDNSPLHF. The CDR3 region has the DNA TGTGCCTGGAGTGTATATGGGACAGATAATTCACCCCTCCACTTT.